The 29 T cell receptor beta chains below come from one sample, sequenced in a study of cytomegalovirus exposure and HLA in healthy donors. The PCR was carried out with 60 Vbeta primers and 13 Jbeta primers. TCRdb's copy holds only in-frame clones and misses some; the assay was immunoSEQ multiplex PCR. This table holds roughly 87,000 clones, roughly 75% found once. Sequenced: PBMCs. All receptors come from a man between 60 and 75 years old in good health and CMV-seronegative.

The chain joins TRBV11-3 to TRBJ2-3; 7 nucleotides align to TRBD1. The germline CDR1 and CDR2 sequences are SGHNT and YENEEA. The CDR3 totals 16 residues. V shed 5 bases and J 4 bases; nucleotides not matched to a gene: 12. The CDR3 sequence: CASSLSARGGADTQYF. CDR3 DNA sequence: TGTGCCAGCAGCCTCTCGGCCCGAGGGGGCGCAGATACGCAGTATTTT.

This chain links TRBV11-3 with TRBJ2-3; D is ambiguous. The V and J ends lost 4 bases and 0 bases respectively, with 8 bases between them. The CDR3 is 14 residues long. Germline lookup yields CDR1 SGHNT and CDR2 YENEEA. The CDR3 loop is CASSSTGSTDTQYF. The CDR3 region has the DNA TGTGCCAGCAGCTCGACGGGTAGCACAGATACGCAGTATTTT.

This chain joins TRBV7-9 and TRBJ1-3, with D unclear. V shed 3 bases and J shed 5 bases, with 8 bases lying between them. Germline CDR1 is SEHNR and CDR2 is FQNEAQ (reference sequence). The CDR3 spans 13 residues. The CDR3 reads CASSFEGRNTIYF. CDR3 DNA sequence: TGTGCCAGCAGCTTTGAGGGAAGAAACACCATATATTTT. The full variable domain, with the rest looked up from reference TRBV7-9 and TRBJ1-3, is DTGVSQNPRHKITKRGQNVTFRCDPISEHNRLYWYRQTLGQGPEFLTYFQNEAQLEKSRLLSDRFSAERPKGSFSTLEIQRTEQGDSAMYLCASSFEGRNTIYFGEGSWLTVV.

Here the CDR3 reads CASSLGSGGVLHYEQYF. The CDR3 DNA reads TGTGCCAGCAGCTTAGGCTCAGGGGGCGTGCTCCATTACGAGCAGTACTTC. V is TRBV11-2 and J is TRBJ2-7, with TRBD1 identical over 8 bases. Trimming removed 1 base from V and 4 bases from J; junction bases left unmatched: 12. The CDR3 contains 17 residues. Germline V CDR1 and CDR2: SGHAT, FQNNGV.

This chain uses TRBV19 with TRBJ2-5; TRBD2 matches at 9 bases. J gave up 4 bases and V 3 bases, and 6 bases lay outside the gene matches. The CDR3 is 15 residues long. CDR1 is LNHDA, CDR2 SQIVND, per germline (reference sequence). The DNA of the CDR3 is TGTGCCAGTAGTATGCGGCGGGGGGGATCAGAGACCCAGTACTTC. Amino acids: CASSMRRGGSETQYF.

CDR3 sequence reads: CASSFKGSNQPQHF. Written as DNA, the CDR3 is TGTGCCAGCAGTTTCAAGGGGAGCAATCAGCCCCAGCATTTT. The rearrangement links TRBV28 to TRBJ1-5, with D tentatively TRBD1 (5 bases). The length of the CDR3 is 14 residues. From germline, CDR1 is MDHEN and CDR2 SYDVKM. V was cut by 3 bases and J by 1 base, with 7 bases left in between. The full variable domain, in which reference TRBV28 and TRBJ1-5 provide the parts outside the CDR3, is DVKVTQSSRYLVKRTGEKVFLECVQDMDHENMFWYRQDPGLGLRLIYFSYDVKMKEKGDIPEGYSVSREKKERFSLILESASTNQTSMYLCASSFKGSNQPQHFGDGTRLSIL.

The CDR3 region has the DNA TGTGCCAGCAGTGTAATAGGGGGTCTTTACGAGCAGTACTTC. Translated: CASSVIGGLYEQYF. The rearrangement uses TRBV6-1 and TRBJ2-7, with a weak D call TRBD1 (6 bases). V gave up 4 bases and J gave up 4 bases, with 14 bases separating them. Germline CDR1 is MNHNS and CDR2 is SASEGT. The CDR3 spans 14 residues.

This sequence joins TRBV9 and TRBJ2-3, with TRBD2 identical over 7 bases. This CDR3 comprises 17 residues. The V segment lost 0 bases and the J segment 2 bases; nucleotides outside the gene matches: 9. From germline, CDR1 is SGDLS and CDR2 YYNGEE. CDR3 in DNA: TGTGCCAGCAGCGTAGGATCGCCGGGACTACACACAGATACGCAGTATTTT. This codes for CASSVGSPGLHTDTQYF.

This chain joins TRBV7-9 and TRBJ2-3; perhaps TRBD1 as D (5 bases). This CDR3 has 14 residues. Trimming stripped 7 bases from V and 2 bases from J, with 13 bases between. Germline CDR1 is SEHNR and CDR2 is FQNEAQ (reference sequence). The CDR3 protein is CASIWGSNTDTQYF. CDR3 in DNA: TGTGCCAGCATCTGGGGCTCGAACACAGATACGCAGTATTTT.

The gene calls are TRBV30 and TRBJ2-1; D call uncertain. The CDR3 totals 15 residues. Between the trimmed V and J ends, which lost 1 base and 0 bases, there was a span of 10 bases. From germline, CDR1 is GTSNPN and CDR2 SVGIG (reference sequence). In nucleotides, the CDR3 is TGTGCCTGGAGTGGGTCACCGAGCTCCTACAATGAGCAGTTCTTC. This codes for CAWSGSPSSYNEQFF.

The chain recombines TRBV7-2 with TRBJ2-2, with 7 positions matching TRBD1. The CDR3 loop spans 15 amino acids. Trimming cost V 5 bases and J 8 bases; bases outside gene matches: 11. Per germline, CDR1 SGHTA and CDR2 FQGNSA. Here the CDR3 reads CASSGTGDVTGELFF. The DNA for the CDR3 is TGTGCCAGCAGCGGAACAGGGGACGTCACGGGGGAGCTGTTTTTT.

This chain connects TRBV7-9 to TRBJ2-5; 13 bases map to TRBD2. The CDR3 runs to 17 residues. Germline assignment: CDR1 SEHNR and CDR2 FQNEAQ (reference sequence). Trimming removed 1 base from V and 6 bases from J; junction bases left unmatched: 8. The CDR3 nucleotides are TGTGCCAGCAGCTTAGAGGGACTAGCGGGGTCCGGGAAGACCCAGTACTTC. Its translation: CASSLEGLAGSGKTQYF. Variable domain in full (rest from reference TRBV7-9 and TRBJ2-5): DTGVSQNPRHKITKRGQNVTFRCDPISEHNRLYWYRQTLGQGPEFLTYFQNEAQLEKSRLLSDRFSAERPKGSFSTLEIQRTEQGDSAMYLCASSLEGLAGSGKTQYFGPGTRLLVL.

The chain employs TRBV27 and TRBJ1-5, with 7 nucleotides matching TRBD1. CDR1 is MNHEY and CDR2 is SMNVEV in the germline V gene (reference sequence). The CDR3 totals 14 residues. V lost 8 bases, J lost 4 bases, and 8 bases stayed unmatched. This chain's CDR3 is CASRSQGKNQPQHF. CDR3 nucleotides: TGTGCCAGCCGGTCACAGGGGAAGAATCAGCCCCAGCATTTT.

Concerning this clone itself: Compared with germline, one end of the junction differs, possibly owing to a read error. The V call is TRBV7-9, the J call TRBJ1-2; 10 bases are a match to TRBD1. The V gene's germline CDR1 is SEHNR and CDR2 FQNEAQ (reference sequence). CDR3 size: 15 residues. The CDR3 loop is CSSSTGTGVGYGYTF. In nucleotides, the CDR3 is TGTTCCAGCAGCACCGGGACAGGGGTGGGCTATGGCTACACCTTC.

V and J are TRBV5-1 and TRBJ1-1; 8 bases are a match to TRBD1. The CDR3 spans 16 residues. J lost 4 bases, V lost 1 base, and 9 bases had no gene match. Germline loops: CDR1 SGHRS, CDR2 YFSETQ. CDR3 residues: CASSLTAGGEGTEAFF. CDR3 DNA sequence: TGCGCCAGCAGCTTGACGGCAGGGGGCGAGGGCACTGAAGCTTTCTTT. The full variable domain, rest sourced from reference TRBV5-1 and TRBJ1-1, is KAGVTQTPRYLIKTRGQQVTLSCSPISGHRSVSWYQQTPGQGLQFLFEYFSETQRNKGNFPGRFSGRQFSNSRSEMNVSTLELGDSALYLCASSLTAGGEGTEAFFGQGTRLTVV.

The chain combines TRBV14 with TRBJ2-5, with TRBD1 matching over 7 bases. The CDR3 length is 16 residues. V lost 4 bases to trimming and J lost 6 bases; unmatched junction nucleotides: 14. Germline V gene sequence: CDR1 SGHDN, CDR2 FVKESK. CDR3: CASSPKEKTGWKTQYF. The CDR3 DNA reads as TGTGCCAGCAGCCCAAAGGAAAAGACAGGGTGGAAGACCCAGTACTTC.

J is TRBJ2-7 and V is TRBV5-6; 9 bases are a match to TRBD1. CDR1 and CDR2 (germline): SGHDT, YYEEEE. J was trimmed by 3 bases and V by 4 bases; bases with no gene match: 5. This CDR3 has 14 residues. In nucleotides, the CDR3 is TGTGCCAGCAGCGGGATGGACAGGGGCTACGAGCAGTACTTC. Amino acids: CASSGMDRGYEQYF.

The rearrangement uses TRBV5-1 and TRBJ1-1; 11 bases match TRBD1. The CDR3 has 12 residues. Trimming cost V 9 bases and J 11 bases; bases outside gene matches: 9. Germline V gene sequence: CDR1 SGHRS, CDR2 YFSETQ. CDR3: CAIGRTGGWAFF. The CDR3 region has the DNA TGCGCCATTGGTAGGACAGGGGGCTGGGCTTTCTTT.

This clone was seen a single time. The chain links TRBV21-1 to TRBJ2-7; the table's D gene call, TRBD2, was not cross checked with the DNA. TRBV21-1 is a listed pseudogene. The CDR3 sequence is 16 residues long. Here the CDR3 DNA reads TGTGCCAGCAGCAAAGAATGTTCCGGGACTAGTAACGAGCAGCACTTC. This gives the protein CASSKECSGTSNEQHF.

This chain links TRBV7-3 with TRBJ2-1, with 8 bases lining up with TRBD2. Trimming removed 5 bases from V and 7 bases from J; junction bases left unmatched: 10. Germline values: CDR1 SGHTA, CDR2 FQGTGA. This CDR3 has 15 amino acids. In nucleotides, the CDR3 is TGTGCCAGCAGCCCAACCCGCGGGGGGATAAATGAGCAGTTCTTC. Residues: CASSPTRGGINEQFF.

The rearrangement uses TRBV6-6 and TRBJ2-7, with 7 bases aligning to TRBD1. V gave up 4 bases and J gave up 5 bases; unmatched junction bases: 8. CDR3 length: 14 residues. Germline lookup yields CDR1 MNHNY and CDR2 SVGAGI (reference sequence). The CDR3 sequence is CASSSGQEANEQYF. CDR3 coding DNA: TGTGCCAGCAGTTCCGGACAGGAGGCTAACGAGCAGTACTTC.

This chain uses TRBV19 with TRBJ2-5, with D possibly being TRBD1 (6 bases). Matching the DNA end better, TRBJ2-7 makes the J call doubtful. The CDR3 spans 15 residues. Germline CDR1 reads LNHDA; CDR2 reads SQIVND (reference sequence). The DNA of the CDR3 is TGTGCCAGTAGTATAGAGGGCAGGGGAGCCTACGAGCAGTACTTC. Residues: CASSIEGRGAYEQYF.

This chain uses TRBV2 with TRBJ2-1, with 11 bases aligning to TRBD2. The CDR3 is made up of 13 amino acids. Germline CDR1 and CDR2: SNHLY and FYNNEI. Unmatched junction bases numbered 0, after V lost 6 bases and J lost 5 bases. The CDR3 protein is CASRLAGDNEQFF. CDR3 DNA sequence: TGTGCCAGCAGACTAGCGGGGGACAATGAGCAGTTCTTC.

The chain joins TRBV9 to TRBJ2-5; 7 nucleotides match TRBD2. The CDR3 consists of 14 residues. Germline V CDR1 and CDR2: SGDLS, YYNGEE. Unmatched junction bases numbered 6, after V lost 3 bases and J lost 4 bases. The CDR3 nucleotides read TGTGCCAGCAGCGAATCGGGGGGTAGAGAGACCCAGTACTTC. Translation: CASSESGGRETQYF.

The V and J genes are TRBV5-6 and TRBJ2-5; TRBD2 might be the D (5 bases). Trimming shortened V by 4 bases and J by 4 bases, and 23 bases separated the two germline ends. Germline V gene sequence: CDR1 SGHDT, CDR2 YYEEEE. The CDR3 extends over 17 amino acids. CDR3: CASSPPQRPEGVETQYF. In DNA, the CDR3 is TGTGCCAGCAGCCCGCCCCAGCGACCAGAGGGTGTAGAGACCCAGTACTTC.

The chain is built from TRBV10-1 and TRBJ2-1, with D possibly TRBD1 on 5 matching bases. The CDR3 is made up of 15 amino acids. Per the germline V gene, CDR1 is WNHNN and CDR2 is SYGVQD (reference sequence). Trimming took 5 bases from V and 0 from J, leaving 11 bases between them. This CDR3 is CASSRQTNSYNEQFF. Written as DNA, the CDR3 is TGCGCCAGCAGTCGACAGACAAACTCCTACAATGAGCAGTTCTTC.

This clone showed up just once. The chain links TRBV4-1 to TRBJ2-7; 7 bases fit TRBD1. The germline V gene has CDR1 MGHRA and CDR2 YSYEKL. V lost 1 base to trimming and J lost 2 bases; unmatched junction nucleotides: 2. This CDR3 has 14 residues. CDR3 nucleotides: TGCGCCAGCAGCCAAGTGGACAGGACCTACGAGCAGTACTTC. Its translation is CASSQVDRTYEQYF.

The chain uses TRBV6-1 and TRBJ1-1, with D uncertain. The length of the CDR3 is 14 residues. Germline lookup yields CDR1 MNHNS and CDR2 SASEGT. The V and J ends lost 10 bases and 2 bases respectively, with 17 bases between them. The CDR3 sequence is CATYFGGPNTEAFF. CDR3 nucleotide sequence: TGTGCCACCTATTTTGGCGGGCCAAACACTGAAGCTTTCTTT.

This clone has more than one count but fewer than ten. This chain connects TRBV14 to TRBJ1-2; a possible D gene is TRBD1 (6 bases). The CDR3 length is 15 residues. The V gene lost 4 bases and the J gene lost 6 bases, with 18 bases spanning the gap. Germline V gives CDR1 SGHDN, CDR2 FVKESK. The CDR3 here is CASSRTGTYADGYTF. The CDR3 nucleotides are TGTGCCAGCAGCCGAACCGGGACATATGCCGATGGCTACACCTTC.